The clone carrying this T cell receptor beta chain was picked up many times. Antigen unknown. The sample is drawn from a study of neurological immune-mediated disorders. The study, taken as a whole, reports: When the repertoires were sorted by phylogenetic grouping, those of 18 of 34 multiple sclerosis patients ended up in one related-CDR3 cluster, a possible signature. The multiple sclerosis repertoire cluster was not associated with any clinical or MRI feature, with the authors stating that larger cohorts are needed.

TCRdb re-called the 5' RACE reads with MiXCR, one entry per CDR3 protein. The sample holds 87,000 or so distinct CDR3 sequences, around 3.5% seen once. This CDR3 comprises 14 residues. Germline-derived CDR1 and CDR2 are ENHRY and SYGVKD. Trimming cost V 8 bases and J 2 bases, with 13 bases left between them. The clonotype originates from a woman aged 45-65 years with multiple sclerosis. The sample taken for sequencing was PBMCs. The V call is TRBV10-3, the J call TRBJ2-1; D tentatively reads TRBD1 or TRBD2 (6 bases each). CDR3 loop: CAIRPRDTYNEQFF. CDR3 bases: TGTGCCATCCGACCGCGGGACACCTACAATGAGCAGTTCTTC.